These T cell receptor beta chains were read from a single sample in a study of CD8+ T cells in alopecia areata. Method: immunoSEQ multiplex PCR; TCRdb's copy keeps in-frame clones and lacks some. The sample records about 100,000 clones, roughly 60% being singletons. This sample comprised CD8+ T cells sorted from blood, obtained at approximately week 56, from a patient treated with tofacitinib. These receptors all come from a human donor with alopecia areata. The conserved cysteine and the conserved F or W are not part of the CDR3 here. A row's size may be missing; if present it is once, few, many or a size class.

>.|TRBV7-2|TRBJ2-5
ASSPWTSGGASDRETQY
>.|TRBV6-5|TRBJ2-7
ASSPGLRREQY
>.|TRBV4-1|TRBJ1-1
ASSQGLTEAF
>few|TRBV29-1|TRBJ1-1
SVEPENTEAF
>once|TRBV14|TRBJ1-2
ASSPITSSLNYGYT
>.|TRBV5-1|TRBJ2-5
ASREDQGVSQTQY
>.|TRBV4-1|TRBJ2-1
ASSQTTGGSDEQF
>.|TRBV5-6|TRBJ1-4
ASSGPTGALEKLF
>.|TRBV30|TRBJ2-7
AWSVGHGDEQY
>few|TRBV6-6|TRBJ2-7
ASSYAFQGPMHEQY
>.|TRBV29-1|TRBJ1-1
SVDGQGVPEAF
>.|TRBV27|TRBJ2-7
ASYGQSEQY
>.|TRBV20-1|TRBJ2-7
SVPVSYEQY
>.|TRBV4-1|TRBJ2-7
ASSQDRDEQY
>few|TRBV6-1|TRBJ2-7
ASSDMGWEQY
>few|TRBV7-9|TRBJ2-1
ASSHRTGHRGDNEQF
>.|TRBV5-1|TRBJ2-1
ASSLDVRLAAYNEQF
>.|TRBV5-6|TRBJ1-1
ASIPAHGLTEAF
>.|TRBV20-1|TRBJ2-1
SANHHNEQF
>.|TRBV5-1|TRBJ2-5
ASSFSGEETQY
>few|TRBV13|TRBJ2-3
ASSLRTAGDTQY
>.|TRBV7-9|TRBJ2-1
ANQLTNEQF
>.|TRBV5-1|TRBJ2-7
ASAGGAYEQY
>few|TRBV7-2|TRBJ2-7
ASSSPGRTYEQY
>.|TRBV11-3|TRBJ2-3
ASSFTSGGPDTQY
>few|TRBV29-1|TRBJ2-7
SVAHSTYEQY
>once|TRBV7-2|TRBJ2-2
ASSSRGTSGGRTGELF
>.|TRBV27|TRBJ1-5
ASSLSGVDQPQH
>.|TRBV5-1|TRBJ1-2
ASSFTISGQGSSYGYT
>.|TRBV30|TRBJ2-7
AWSITYEQY
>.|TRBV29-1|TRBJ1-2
SVDHEVLQRGYT
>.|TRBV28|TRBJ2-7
ASSPFEGHYEQY